This T cell receptor (beta chain) is from a study of blood T cell repertoires in COVID-19 (dated by TCRdb to about 2020). Looking at the study overall: For ImmuneRACE Cohort 3, a participant was defined as recovered based on two consecutive negative NP/OP PCR tests, clearance by a healthcare professional, or resolution of symptoms. Collaborator samples came from the United States, Italy and Spain and covered acute and convalescent phases of COVID-19. The prospective study material was composed of cDNA or gDNA derived from T cells, B-cell-depleted T cells, or PBMCs. The dataset comprised deeply sampled blood TCRbeta repertoires from subjects exposed to, actively infected with, or recovered from COVID-19. The repertoires were released in a freely available public database meant as a resource for research on the immune response to SARS-CoV-2. Samples came from the ongoing ImmuneRACE study (first 160 participants) plus 1,254 subjects from 6 global collaborators. Nearly every sample came with metadata listing a de-identified subject ID, COVID-19 status, age in years and sex. Where available, HLA class I and class II types were taken from metadata supplied by the sample provider and were not determined by assay-based typing.

Study-wide conclusions, independent of this receptor: How much clinical and demographic metadata was included differed by source and by participant, and the metadata was provided uncurated.

From the cysteine up to the phenylalanine, the CDR3 has a length of 14 residues. Only the CDR3 DNA stays, 42 bases, in frame from base 1. CDR1 and CDR2, per the germline V gene, are SGHRS and YFSETQ. After removal of 4 bases from V and 7 bases from J, the junction retains 6 bases not matched to a gene. The immunoSEQ Assay, a bias-controlled multiplex PCR, was used to amplify TCRbeta CDR3 regions from genomic DNA. The published analysis was carried out like this. Nucleated cell counts per sample were estimated from amplification of reference gene primers within the assay. To quantify the absolute abundance of each unique TCRbeta CDR3 rearrangement, sequence reads were collapsed and filtered. Productive Simpson clonality was computed per sample as the square root of Simpson's diversity index over productive rearrangements. TCRdb took over this immuneACCESS table, retaining in-frame rearrangements with V and J assigned. Such tables are incomplete; in checked studies, under half of the missing clones stem from an unresolved V gene, and the remainder is unexplained. V, J and clone size derive from that table, while D and trimming were established from the DNA sequence. Recorded for this sample are roughly 150,000 clones; less than 80% of them occurred a single time. Roughly 19% of the sample is in the top ten clones.

A remark on this clone: Its antigen is still unknown. Base qualities were left out, and no much larger clone turns up one base away.

Enrolling through a virtual design, the prospective study's participants ranged in age from roughly 18 to 95 years and lived across 20 to 25 United States geographic areas. To assign participants to cohorts, the prospective study relied on clinical history that participants themselves reported in a screening survey and a study questionnaire. Each participant in the prospective study had whole blood, serum and a nasopharyngeal or oropharyngeal swab collected by mobile phlebotomists. Over an approximately 2-month period, participants in the prospective study had the option of providing additional blood draws and questionnaires. Prospective study blood samples were shipped either frozen or at room temperature before DNA extraction.

The sequenced sample consisted of PBMCs or T cells enriched from blood (not recorded which). This TCR derives from a woman between 65 and 79 years old in a cohort exposed to, infected with or recovered from COVID-19 (not recorded which). This chain joins TRBV5-1 to TRBJ1-4, and 8 junctional nucleotides match TRBD1. The CDR3 corresponds to CASSKDREGEKLFF. DNA sequence: TGCGCCAGCAGCAAGGACAGGGAGGGTGAAAAACTGTTTTTT.